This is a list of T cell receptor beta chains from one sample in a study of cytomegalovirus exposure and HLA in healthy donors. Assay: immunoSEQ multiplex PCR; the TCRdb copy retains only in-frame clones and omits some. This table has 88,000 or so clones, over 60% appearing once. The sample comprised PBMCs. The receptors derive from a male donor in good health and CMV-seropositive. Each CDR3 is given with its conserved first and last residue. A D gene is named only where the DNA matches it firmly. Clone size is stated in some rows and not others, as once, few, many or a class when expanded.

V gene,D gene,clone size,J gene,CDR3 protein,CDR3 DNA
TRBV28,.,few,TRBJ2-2,CASSPAGNTGELFF,TGTGCCAGCAGTCCGGCGGGGAACACCGGGGAGCTGTTTTTT
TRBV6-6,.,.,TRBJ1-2,CASSRQTRYGYTF,TGTGCCAGCAGTAGACAGACTCGCTATGGCTACACCTTC
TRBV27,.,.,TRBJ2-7,CASRPLDGASSYEQYF,TGTGCCAGCAGACCTTTAGACGGAGCCTCCTCCTACGAGCAGTACTTC
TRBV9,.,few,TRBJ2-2,CASSGTGFTGELFF,TGTGCCAGCAGCGGAACAGGGTTCACCGGGGAGCTGTTTTTT
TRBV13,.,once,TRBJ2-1,CASSGSGTPYNEQFF,TGTGCCAGCAGCGGATCCGGGACTCCCTACAATGAGCAGTTCTTC
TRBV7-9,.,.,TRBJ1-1,CASSLAGRGETEAFF,TGTGCCAGCAGCTTAGCGGGCAGGGGCGAAACTGAAGCTTTCTTT
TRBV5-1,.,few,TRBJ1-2,CASSLAERTYGYTF,TGCGCCAGCAGCTTGGCCGAAAGGACTTATGGCTACACCTTC
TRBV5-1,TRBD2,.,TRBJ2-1,CASSLTSGRGNEQFF,TGCGCCAGCAGCTTGACTAGCGGGAGAGGCAATGAGCAGTTCTTC
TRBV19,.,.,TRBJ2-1,CASMGSGSYNEQFF,TGTGCCAGTATGGGTAGCGGCTCCTACAATGAGCAGTTCTTC
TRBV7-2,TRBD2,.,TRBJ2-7,CASSTTGTSGGEQYF,TGTGCCAGCAGCACAACCGGGACTAGCGGGGGTGAGCAGTACTTC
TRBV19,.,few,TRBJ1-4,CASSIEAVRGINEKLFF,TGTGCCAGTAGTATAGAAGCTGTTCGGGGGATTAATGAAAAACTGTTTTTT
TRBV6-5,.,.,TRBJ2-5,CASRPTSGTQYF,TGTGCCAGCAGACCCACAAGCGGGACCCAGTACTTC
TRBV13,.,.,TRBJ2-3,CASSADRDHTDTQYF,TGTGCCAGCAGCGCCGACAGAGACCACACAGATACGCAGTATTTT
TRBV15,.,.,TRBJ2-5,CATSPRAGIGQETQYF,TGTGCCACCAGCCCGCGGGCGGGTATCGGCCAAGAGACCCAGTACTTC
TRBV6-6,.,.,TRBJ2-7,CASSSRGEQYF,TGTGCCAGCAGCTCACGGGGCGAGCAGTACTTC
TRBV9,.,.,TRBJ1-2,CASSVTEANYGYTF,TGTGCCAGCAGCGTAACAGAAGCTAACTATGGCTACACCTTC
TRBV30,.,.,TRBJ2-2,CAWSYTRGTGELFF,TGTGCCTGGAGTTATACTAGAGGCACCGGGGAGCTGTTTTTT
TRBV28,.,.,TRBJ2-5,CASSLDRPEWDQYF,TGTGCCAGCAGCCTCGACAGGCCGGAGTGGGACCAGTACTTC
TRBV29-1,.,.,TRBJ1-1,CSASRGGGTEAFF,TGCAGCGCCTCAAGGGGAGGGGGCACTGAAGCTTTCTTT
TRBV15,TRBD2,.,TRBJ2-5,CATSNRLAQETQYF,TGTGCCACCAGCAACAGACTAGCCCAAGAGACCCAGTACTTC
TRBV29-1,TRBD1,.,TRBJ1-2,CSADQGGGGYTF,TGCAGCGCTGATCAGGGGGGCGGTGGCTACACCTTC
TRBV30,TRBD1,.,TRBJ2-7,CAWNTGTGGYEQYF,TGTGCCTGGAATACCGGGACAGGGGGTTACGAGCAGTACTTC
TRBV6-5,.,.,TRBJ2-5,CASSRWYGETQYF,TGTGCCAGCAGTCGTTGGTACGGGGAGACCCAGTACTTC
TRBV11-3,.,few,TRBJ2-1,CASSKGFYNEQFF,TGTGCCAGCAGCAAGGGGTTCTACAATGAGCAGTTCTTC
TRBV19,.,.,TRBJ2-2,CASSGHPNTGELFF,TGTGCCAGCTCGGGACACCCGAACACCGGGGAGCTGTTTTTT
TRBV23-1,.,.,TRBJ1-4,CASTPTGDNEKLFF,TGCGCCAGCACCCCGACAGGTGATAATGAAAAACTGTTTTTT
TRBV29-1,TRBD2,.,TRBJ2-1,CSVASGTSYNEQFF,TGCAGCGTTGCAAGCGGGACCTCCTACAATGAGCAGTTCTTC
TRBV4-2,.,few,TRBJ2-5,CASSPAITLAIDVTQYF,TGTGCCAGCAGCCCAGCAATAACCCTAGCGATCGACGTGACCCAGTACTTC
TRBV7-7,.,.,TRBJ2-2,CASSLGVTQNTGELFF,TGTGCCAGCAGCTTAGGCGTGACTCAAAACACCGGGGAGCTGTTTTTT
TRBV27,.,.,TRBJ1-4,CASSAIDSSRGKLFF,TGTGCCAGCAGTGCCATCGACTCCTCCCGGGGAAAACTGTTTTTT
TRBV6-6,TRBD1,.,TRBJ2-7,CASSTMGQLSREQYF,TGTGCCAGCAGTACTATGGGACAGCTGTCGAGGGAGCAGTACTTC
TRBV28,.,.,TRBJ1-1,CASSFSGSNTEAFF,TGTGCCAGCAGTTTTTCGGGGTCGAACACTGAAGCTTTCTTT
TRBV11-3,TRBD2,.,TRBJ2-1,CASSLRPLLAGSDNEQFF,TGTGCCAGCAGCTTAAGACCCCTTCTAGCGGGAAGTGACAATGAGCAGTTCTTC
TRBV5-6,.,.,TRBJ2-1,CASKFGNEQFF,TGTGCCAGCAAATTCGGTAATGAGCAGTTCTTC
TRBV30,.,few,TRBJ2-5,CAWVPGIGERETQYF,TGTGCCTGGGTACCAGGAATAGGGGAACGAGAGACCCAGTACTTC
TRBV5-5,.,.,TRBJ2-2,CASSLTSYTGELFF,TGTGCCAGCAGCTTGACCAGTTACACCGGGGAGCTGTTTTTT
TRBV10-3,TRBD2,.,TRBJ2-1,CAISDPAGGTTPYNEQFF,TGTGCCATCAGTGATCCAGCGGGGGGCACAACCCCGTACAATGAGCAGTTCTTC
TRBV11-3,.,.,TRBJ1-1,CASSLGAWNTEAFF,TGTGCCAGCAGCTTAGGGGCCTGGAACACTGAAGCTTTCTTT
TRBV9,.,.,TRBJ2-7,CASSAGGRGYEQYF,TGTGCCAGCAGCGCAGGAGGACGGGGCTACGAGCAGTACTTC
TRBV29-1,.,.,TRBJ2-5,CSVEVKTQYF,TGCAGCGTTGAAGTCAAGACCCAGTACTTC
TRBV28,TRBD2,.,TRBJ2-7,CASSLTGLAGSVLSSYEQYF,TGTGCCAGCAGTTTAACGGGACTAGCGGGCTCCGTACTTAGCTCCTACGAGCAGTACTTC
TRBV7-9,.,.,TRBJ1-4,CASSPRQQPKLFF,TGTGCCAGCAGCCCCCGACAGCAGCCAAAACTGTTTTTT
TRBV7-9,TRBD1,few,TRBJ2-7,CASSFLGQGQEEQYF,TGTGCCAGCAGCTTCCTGGGACAGGGGCAGGAAGAGCAGTACTTC
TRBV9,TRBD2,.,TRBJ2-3,CASSVRDYGTDTQYF,TGTGCCAGCAGCGTTCGGGACTACGGCACAGATACGCAGTATTTT
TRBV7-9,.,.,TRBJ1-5,CASRPMTNQPQHF,TGTGCCAGCAGACCAATGACAAATCAGCCCCAGCATTTT
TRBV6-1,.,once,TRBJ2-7,CASSEFGDYEQYF,TGTGCCAGCAGTGAATTCGGGGACTACGAGCAGTACTTC
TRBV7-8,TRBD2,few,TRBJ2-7,CASSFPTSGGLTYEQYF,TGTGCCAGCAGCTTCCCGACTAGCGGGGGACTCACCTACGAGCAGTACTTC
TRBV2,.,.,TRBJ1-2,CASRWTDNYGYTF,TGTGCCAGCAGATGGACAGATAACTATGGCTACACCTTC
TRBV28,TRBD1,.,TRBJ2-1,CASSFARSKTGDEQFF,TGTGCCAGCAGTTTCGCCCGATCAAAGACAGGGGATGAGCAGTTCTTC
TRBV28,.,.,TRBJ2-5,CASSLPSETQYF,TGTGCCAGCAGTCTTCCGTCAGAGACCCAGTACTTC
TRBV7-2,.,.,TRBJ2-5,CASSPHVRGVNQETQYF,TGTGCCAGCAGCCCTCATGTCAGGGGCGTTAACCAAGAGACCCAGTACTTC
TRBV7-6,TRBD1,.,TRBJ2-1,CASSFGTGANNEQFF,TGTGCCAGCAGCTTTGGGACAGGGGCTAACAATGAGCAGTTCTTC